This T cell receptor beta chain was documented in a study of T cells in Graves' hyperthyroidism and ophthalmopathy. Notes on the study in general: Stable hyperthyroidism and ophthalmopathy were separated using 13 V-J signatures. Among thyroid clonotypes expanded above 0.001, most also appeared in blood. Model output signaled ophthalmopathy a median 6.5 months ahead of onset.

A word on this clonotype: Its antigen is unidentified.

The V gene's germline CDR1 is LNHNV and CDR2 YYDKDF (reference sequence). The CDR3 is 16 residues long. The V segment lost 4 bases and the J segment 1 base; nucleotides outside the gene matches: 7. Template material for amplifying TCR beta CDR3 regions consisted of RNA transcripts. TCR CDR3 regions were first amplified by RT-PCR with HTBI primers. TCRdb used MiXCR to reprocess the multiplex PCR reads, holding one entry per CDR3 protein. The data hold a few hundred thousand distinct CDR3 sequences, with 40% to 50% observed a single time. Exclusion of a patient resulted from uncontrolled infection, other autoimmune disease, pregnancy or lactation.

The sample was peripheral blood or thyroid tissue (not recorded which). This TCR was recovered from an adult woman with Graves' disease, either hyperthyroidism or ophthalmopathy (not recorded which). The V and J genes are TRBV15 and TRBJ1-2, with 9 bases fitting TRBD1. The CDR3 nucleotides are TGTGCCACCAGCACCGAGACAGGGGGGGGTAACTATGGCTACACCTTC. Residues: CATSTETGGGNYGYTF.